The clone carrying this T cell receptor (beta chain) was observed a few times. Its antigen remains unidentified. TCRdb re-called the 5' RACE reads through MiXCR, storing one row per CDR3 protein. This sample carries 200,000 to 300,000 distinct CDR3 sequences, approximately 7.9% of them seen once, and the ten largest clones take roughly 5%. The source of the sample is a study of identical twins. Overall study findings and caveats: Less excess twin sharing appeared in beta out-of-frame sequences. There is a chance that invariant MAIT and iNKT cells partially muddied zero-insertion analyses. Low generation-probability sequences were in excess among twin-shared out-of-frame alpha sequences.

The germline V gene has CDR1 MDHEN and CDR2 SYDVKM. The CDR3 is made up of 16 amino acids. The V and J ends lost 5 bases and 4 bases, in that order; junction bases with no gene match: 13. The same data also contributed to another study, on yellow fever vaccine responses in identical twins.

The chain is built from TRBV28 and TRBJ2-5; 7 nucleotides align to TRBD2. This clonotype was sampled from a woman between 18 and 29 years old in good health. The sequenced sample consisted of CD8+ T cells sorted from blood. CDR3 protein: CASSPVSGEGGETQYF. In DNA, the CDR3 is TGTGCCAGCAGTCCCGTCTCGGGGGAGGGAGGAGAGACCCAGTACTTC.